This TCR beta chain is from a study of neurological immune-mediated disorders. Remarks on this clonotype: Because the CDR3's place on the DNA is in doubt, the DNA is left out and the CDR3 is given as listed by TCRdb.

TCRdb re-called the 5' RACE reads with MiXCR, one entry per CDR3 protein. The data contain about 21,000 distinct CDR3 sequences, more than 14% of them singletons. Germline V gene lookup returns CDR1 SGHKS and CDR2 YYEKEE (reference sequence). The CDR3 sequence runs 22 residues, both termini included. The TCR was taken from a female donor with HTLV-1-associated myelopathy (HAM/TSP). What was sequenced was PBMCs. This sequence joins TRBV5-5 and TRBJ2-7; the table's D call TRBD2 went unverified against the DNA. The CDR3 loop is CASSFYICSATPTSGSPYEQYF.